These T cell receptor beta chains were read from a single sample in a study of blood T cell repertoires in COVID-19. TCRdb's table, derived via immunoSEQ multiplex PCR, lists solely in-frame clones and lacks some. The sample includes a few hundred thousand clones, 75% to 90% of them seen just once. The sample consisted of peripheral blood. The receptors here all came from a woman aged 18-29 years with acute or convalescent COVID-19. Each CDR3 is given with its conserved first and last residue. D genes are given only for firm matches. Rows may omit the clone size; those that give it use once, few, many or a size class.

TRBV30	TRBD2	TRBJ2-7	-	TGTGCCTGGTCGGGGGGAGTTGAGCAGTACTTC	CAWSGGVEQYF
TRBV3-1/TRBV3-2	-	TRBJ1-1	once	TGTGCCAGCAGCTCACAGGGCCTGGGCACTGAAGCTTTCTTT	CASSSQGLGTEAFF
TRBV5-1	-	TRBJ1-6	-	TGCGCCAGCAGCTTGAAACAGGCGAGCTCCTATAATTCACCCCTCCACTTT	CASSLKQASSYNSPLHF
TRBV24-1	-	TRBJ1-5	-	TGTGCCACCAGTGAAACAGATTATCAGCCCCAGCATTTT	CATSETDYQPQHF
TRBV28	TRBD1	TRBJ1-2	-	TGTGCCAGCAGTCCTTCCGGGACAGGGGTCGGCTACACCTTC	CASSPSGTGVGYTF
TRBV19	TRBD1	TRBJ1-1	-	TGTGCCAGCGCCGTTCCGGGACAGGGAATGAACACTGAAGCTTTCTTT	CASAVPGQGMNTEAFF
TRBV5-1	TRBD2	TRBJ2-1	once	TGCGCCAGCAGCTTGGCTCTTCGGACGGGGCAGGACGGGAGGACTACAAACATGGATGAGCAGTTCTTC	CASSLALRTGQDGRTTNMDEQFF
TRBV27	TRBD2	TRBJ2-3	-	TGTGCCAGCAGTTCGGCGGGGGTGAATACGCAGTATTTT	CASSSAGVNTQYF
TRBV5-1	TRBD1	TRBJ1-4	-	TGCGCCAGCAGCTTAGGAGGGGGCAATGAAAAACTGTTTTTT	CASSLGGGNEKLFF
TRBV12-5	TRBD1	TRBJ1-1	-	TGTGCTAGTGGGCAACAGGGGACTGAAGCTTTCTTT	CASGQQGTEAFF
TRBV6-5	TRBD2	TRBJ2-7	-	TGTGCCAGCTACCGAGGACTAGCGGACTCCTACGAGCAGTACTTC	CASYRGLADSYEQYF
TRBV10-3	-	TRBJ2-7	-	TGTGCCATCACCAATGGAGGGGGCGACTACGAGCAGTACTTC	CAITNGGGDYEQYF
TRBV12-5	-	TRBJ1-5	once	TGTGCTAGTGGTACGGACAGCACCTACTCTCAGCCCCAGCATTTT	CASGTDSTYSQPQHF
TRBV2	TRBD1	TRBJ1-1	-	TGTGCCAGCAGTTTAAAGGACAGGGAGACTGAAGCTTTCTTT	CASSLKDRETEAFF
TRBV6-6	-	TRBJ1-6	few	TGTGCCAGCAGTCATTCGGGGTCGCAAAGCTCCTATAATTCACCCCTCCACTTT	CASSHSGSQSSYNSPLHF
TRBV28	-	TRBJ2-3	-	TGTGCCAGCAGTCTCGGGGGTGCAGATACGCAGTATTTT	CASSLGGADTQYF
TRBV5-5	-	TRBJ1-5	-	TGTGCCAGCAGCTTGGCTCAGGGCAATCAGCCCCAGCATTTT	CASSLAQGNQPQHF
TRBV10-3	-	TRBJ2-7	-	TGTGCCACCATTGCTAACAGTTACGGATGGCTCGAGCAGTACTTC	CATIANSYGWLEQYF
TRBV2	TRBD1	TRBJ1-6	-	TGTGCCAGCAGTAAACAGGGGAAGATGAATAATTCACCCCTCCACTTT	CASSKQGKMNNSPLHF
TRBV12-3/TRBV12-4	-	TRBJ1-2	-	TGTGCCAGCAGTACAGGGAACTATGGCTACACCTTC	CASSTGNYGYTF
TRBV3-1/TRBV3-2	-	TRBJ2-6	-	TGTGCCAGCAGCCAAGACGGGGTCACTGGGGCCAACGTCCTGACTTTC	CASSQDGVTGANVLTF
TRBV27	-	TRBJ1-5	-	TGTGCCAGCAGTCCAATGACAGGTTTTGATAGCAATCAGCCCCAGCATTTT	CASSPMTGFDSNQPQHF
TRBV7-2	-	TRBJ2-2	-	TGTGCCAGCAGCCCTCCGACAGTCACCGGGGAGCTGTTTTTT	CASSPPTVTGELFF
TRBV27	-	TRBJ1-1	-	TGTGCCAGCAACAGGGAGAACACTGAAGCTTTCTTT	CASNRENTEAFF
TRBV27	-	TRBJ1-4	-	TGTGCCAGCAGTTTGCTCTCGGCGGGCAGTAATGAAAAACTGTTTTTT	CASSLLSAGSNEKLFF
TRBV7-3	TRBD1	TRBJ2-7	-	TGTGCCAGCAGCTTAAGGCCGGGACAGGGGCCCTACGAGCAGTACTTC	CASSLRPGQGPYEQYF
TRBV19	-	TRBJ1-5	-	TGTGCCAGTAGTATAGGCGGGGGTTATAGCAATCAGCCCCAGCATTTT	CASSIGGGYSNQPQHF
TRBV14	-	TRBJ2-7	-	TGTGCCAGCAGCCAAGACCTCTCCTACGAGCAGTACTTC	CASSQDLSYEQYF
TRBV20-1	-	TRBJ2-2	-	TGCAGTGCTAGTCCAGGGGACACCGGGGAGCTGTTTTTT	CSASPGDTGELFF
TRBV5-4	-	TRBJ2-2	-	TGTGCCAGCAGCTCCGAAGACACGAACACCGGGGAGCTGTTTTTT	CASSSEDTNTGELFF
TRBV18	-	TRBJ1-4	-	TGTGCCAGCTCACGGGAGGCTAATGAAAAACTGTTTTTT	CASSREANEKLFF
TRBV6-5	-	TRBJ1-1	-	TGTGCCAGCAGGACTTCGGGAGGCGGCACTGAAGCTTTCTTT	CASRTSGGGTEAFF
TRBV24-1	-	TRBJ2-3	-	TGTGCCACCAGTGCTCTGCCTCCTAGCTCTGGTACGCAGTATTTT	CATSALPPSSGTQYF
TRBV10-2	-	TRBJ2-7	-	TGCGCCAGCAGTTGGGACAACGAGCAGTACTTC	CASSWDNEQYF
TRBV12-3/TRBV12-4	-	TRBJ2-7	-	TGTGCCAGCAGTTCCCTTCTCCACGAGCAGTACTTC	CASSSLLHEQYF
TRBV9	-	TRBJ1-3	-	TGTGCCAGCAGCGTAGCCCCGAGCTCTGGAAACACCATATATTTT	CASSVAPSSGNTIYF
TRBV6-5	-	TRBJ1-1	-	TGTGCCAGCAGTTACCTGACAACCCCTGAAGCTTTCTTT	CASSYLTTPEAFF
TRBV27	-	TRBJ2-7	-	TGTGCCAGCTCACAGGGGGAGGGGTACGAGCAGTACTTC	CASSQGEGYEQYF
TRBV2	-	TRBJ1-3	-	TGTGCCAGCAGTGATAGGGGGAACACCATATATTTT	CASSDRGNTIYF
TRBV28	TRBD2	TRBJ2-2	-	TGTGCCAGCAGTGGGGGGACTAGCGGGAGTAAGGCCGGGGAGCTGTTTTTT	CASSGGTSGSKAGELFF
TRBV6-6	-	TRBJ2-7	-	TGTGCCAGCACCAAGGACTACTACGAGCAGTACTTC	CASTKDYYEQYF
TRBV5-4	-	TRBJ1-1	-	TGTGCCAGCAGCATGGGGGCGGGTGACACTGAAGCTTTCTTT	CASSMGAGDTEAFF
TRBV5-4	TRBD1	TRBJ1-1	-	TGTGCCAGCAGCTTTCCGACAGGGGAGACCACTGAAGCTTTCTTT	CASSFPTGETTEAFF
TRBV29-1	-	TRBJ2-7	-	TGCAGCGTTGAAACAACAGACTACGAGCAGTACTTC	CSVETTDYEQYF
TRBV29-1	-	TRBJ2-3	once	TGCAGCGTTGAAGAAATTACAACGCAGTATTTT	CSVEEITTQYF
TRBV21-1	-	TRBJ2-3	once	TGTGCCAGCAGCAAGGCTAGCGGGGGGCCCTCCCGCGATACGCAGTATTTT	CASSKASGGPSRDTQYF
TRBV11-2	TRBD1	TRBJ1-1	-	TGTGCCAGCAGCGTTGAGACAGGGTATACTGAAGCTTTCTTT	CASSVETGYTEAFF
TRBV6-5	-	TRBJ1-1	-	TGTGCCAGCAGTTACTCGAGGGAAAACACTGAAGCTTTCTTT	CASSYSRENTEAFF
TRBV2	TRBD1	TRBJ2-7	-	TGTGCCAGCAGCCACGGGGGACAGGGGACCTACGAGCAGTACTTC	CASSHGGQGTYEQYF
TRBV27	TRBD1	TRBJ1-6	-	TGTGCCAGCAGCATCGGACAGGGGAATTCACCCCTCCACTTT	CASSIGQGNSPLHF
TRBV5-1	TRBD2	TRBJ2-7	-	TGCGCCAGCAGCCGGGAGGCGAACTACGAGCAGTACTTC	CASSREANYEQYF
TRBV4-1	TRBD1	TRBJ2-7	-	TGCGCCAGCAGCCATAGGACAGGGAGTTCCTACGAGCAGTACTTC	CASSHRTGSSYEQYF
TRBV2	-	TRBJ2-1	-	TGTGCCATCTCACCTGGAGGGGGCTGGGATGAGCAGTTCTTC	CAISPGGGWDEQFF
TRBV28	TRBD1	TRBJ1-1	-	TGTGCCAGCAGGACCTCCCGGACAGGGGAAGCTTTCTTT	CASRTSRTGEAFF
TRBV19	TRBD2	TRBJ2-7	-	TGTGCCAGTAGTATAGATCTAGCGGCGTCCTACGAGCAGTACTTC	CASSIDLAASYEQYF
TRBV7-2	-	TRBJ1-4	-	TGTGCCAGCAGCTTTACAGGGTGGAATGAAAAACTGTTTTTT	CASSFTGWNEKLFF
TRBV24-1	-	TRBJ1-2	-	TGTGCCACCAGTGGACAGGTGGGAGGCTACACCTTC	CATSGQVGGYTF
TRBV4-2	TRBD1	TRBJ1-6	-	TGTGCCAGCAGCACCCGGGACAGGGATACTTCACCCCTCCACTTT	CASSTRDRDTSPLHF
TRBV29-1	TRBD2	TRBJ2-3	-	TGCAGCGTTGAGATGGGGGGGTACGACCAAAGCACAGATACGCAGTATTTT	CSVEMGGYDQSTDTQYF